What follows are 23 T cell receptor beta chains derived from one specimen sequenced in a study of blood T cell repertoires in COVID-19. Assay: immunoSEQ multiplex PCR; the TCRdb copy retains only in-frame clones and omits some. Of approximately 46,000 clones detected, roughly 86% appear once; the ten largest clones hold roughly 15%. Sequences were obtained from peripheral blood. Source of these receptors: a man in his sixties with active or convalescent COVID-19.

This clone has only one observation. The chain combines TRBV9 with TRBJ2-3; perhaps TRBD1 as D (5 bases). The ends were cut back, 3 bases at V and 2 bases at J, with 13 bases in the middle. This CDR3 contains 15 residues. Germline lookup yields CDR1 SGDLS and CDR2 YYNGEE. CDR3 region: CASSGRAGSTDTQYF. CDR3 DNA sequence: TGTGCCAGCAGCGGCCGGGCAGGGTCCACAGATACGCAGTATTTT.

The gene calls are TRBV2 and TRBJ2-7; 7 nucleotides line up with TRBD1. V dropped 2 bases and J dropped 2; count of bases not matched to a gene: 0. The CDR3 runs 13 residues. From germline, CDR1 is SNHLY and CDR2 FYNNEI. CDR3 residues: CASSEQGAYEQYF. CDR3 DNA sequence: TGTGCCAGCAGTGAACAGGGGGCCTACGAGCAGTACTTC.

The rearrangement joins TRBV10-3 to TRBJ2-5; TRBD2 aligns across 9 bases. The CDR3 covers 15 residues. Trimming cost V 0 bases and J 2 bases; bases outside gene matches: 1. Germline lookup yields CDR1 ENHRY and CDR2 SYGVKD. This CDR3 reads CAISESTSGQETQYF. The CDR3 DNA follows: TGTGCCATCAGTGAGTCGACTAGCGGACAAGAGACCCAGTACTTC.

This clone was found once. The V and J genes are TRBV7-3 and TRBJ1-1; weak D call: TRBD1 (6 bases). The CDR3 runs to 14 residues. With 6 bases removed from V and 1 base from J, the gap between germline ends came to 12 bases. Per germline, CDR1 SGHTA and CDR2 FQGTGA. Here the CDR3 reads CASSLQGTNTEAFF. DNA of the CDR3: TGTGCCAGCAGTCTACAGGGAACGAACACTGAAGCTTTCTTT. Based on the CDR3 plus reference TRBV7-3 and TRBJ1-1, the full variable domain is GAGVSQTPSNKVTEKGKYVELRCDPISGHTALYWYRQSLGQGPEFLIYFQGTGAADDSGLPNDRFFAVRPEGSVSTLKIQRTERGDSAVYLCASSLQGTNTEAFFGQGTRLTVV.

This sequence joins TRBV7-8 and TRBJ2-7; TRBD1 might be the D (7 bases). This CDR3 has 14 amino acids. Germline lookup yields CDR1 SGHVS and CDR2 FQNEAQ. The ends were cut back, 10 bases at V and 0 bases at J, with 16 bases in the middle. The CDR3 nucleotides are TGTGCCACCCGAGGAGGGGGCCTCTCCTACGAGCAGTACTTC. Encoded protein: CATRGGGLSYEQYF.

V gene TRBV4-1 combines with J gene TRBJ1-1, with 7 bases that match TRBD1. This CDR3 has 12 residues. V lost 1 base, J lost 8 bases, and 1 base stayed unmatched. Germline values: CDR1 MGHRA, CDR2 YSYEKL. CDR3: CASSQGTGEAFF. In DNA, the CDR3 is TGCGCCAGCAGCCAAGGGACAGGAGAAGCTTTCTTT.

The V and J genes are TRBV6-1 and TRBJ1-2, with a tentative D call TRBD1 (5 bases). Germline CDR1 and CDR2: MNHNS and SASEGT. With 3 bases removed from V and 6 bases from J, the gap between germline ends came to 23 bases. This CDR3 region has 17 residues. The CDR3 nucleotides are TGTGCCAGCAGTGACACCCGCTCCACAGACAGCTTCGATGGCTACACCTTC. It is translated as CASSDTRSTDSFDGYTF.

The chain's CDR3 is CASSFPAGNTEAFF. The CDR3 DNA reads as TGTGCCAGCAGTTTCCCGGCGGGTAACACTGAAGCTTTCTTT. This sequence joins TRBV28 and TRBJ1-1, with D uncertain. The V gene's germline CDR1 is MDHEN and CDR2 SYDVKM. The CDR3 contains 14 residues. Trimming removed 3 bases from V and 2 bases from J, with 10 bases in between.

The chain joins TRBV2 to TRBJ1-1, with 9 bases identical to TRBD1. V gave up 7 bases and J gave up 0 bases; unmatched junction bases: 3. The CDR3 is 14 amino acids. Germline V gives CDR1 SNHLY, CDR2 FYNNEI. CDR3 protein: CASNTGGMNTEAFF. DNA for the CDR3: TGTGCCAGCAATACAGGGGGCATGAACACTGAAGCTTTCTTT.

V and J are TRBV4-1 and TRBJ2-3, with D uncertain. Deletions cut 1 base from V and 5 bases from J, with 4 bases between. Germline assignment: CDR1 MGHRA and CDR2 YSYEKL. The CDR3 is 12 residues long. CDR3 nucleotide sequence: TGCGCCAGCAGCCAAGGGAGAGATACGCAGTATTTT. As protein: CASSQGRDTQYF.

The genes are TRBV4-3 and TRBJ2-1; 10 positions match TRBD2. CDR1 LGHNA and CDR2 YSLEER come from the germline V gene. CDR3 length: 15 amino acids. Trimming took 5 bases from V and 10 from J; bases not matched to a gene: 11. The CDR3 sequence is CASSYILAGPPEQFF. CDR3 coding DNA: TGCGCCAGCAGCTATATACTAGCGGGGCCTCCCGAGCAGTTCTTC.

The V and J genes are TRBV9 and TRBJ1-3, with D unclear. The V gene lost 0 bases and the J gene lost 0 bases, with 4 bases spanning the gap. The CDR3 is 14 amino acids. CDR1 is SGDLS and CDR2 is YYNGEE in the germline V gene. The CDR3 DNA follows: TGTGCCAGCAGCGTAGCAAACTCTGGAAACACCATATATTTT. Translation: CASSVANSGNTIYF.

This chain joins TRBV4-2 and TRBJ2-7; possibly TRBD1 for D (5 bases). The V gene's germline CDR1 is LGHNA and CDR2 YNFKEQ. The CDR3 extends over 16 amino acids. Trimming pared 0 bases from V and 0 bases from J, leaving 12 bases between. The CDR3 loop reads CASSQDLQGFSYEQYF. As DNA, the CDR3 is TGTGCCAGCAGCCAAGATCTGCAGGGTTTCTCCTACGAGCAGTACTTC.

This rearrangement joins TRBV5-1 to TRBJ2-7; 8 bases agree with TRBD2. Germline CDR1 and CDR2: SGHRS and YFSETQ. The CDR3 length is 17 residues. Trimming cost V 2 bases and J 4 bases; bases outside gene matches: 14. CDR3 nucleotides: TGCGCCAGCAGCTTTGACGACGGGGGGGCCTTTTCTTACGAGCAGTACTTC. It is translated as CASSFDDGGAFSYEQYF.

The chain couples TRBV7-8 to TRBJ1-1; TRBD1 is a possible D gene (5 bases). V shed 1 base and J shed 11 bases, with 14 bases lying between them. This CDR3 contains 13 residues. Germline lookup yields CDR1 SGHVS and CDR2 FQNEAQ. CDR3 coding DNA: TGTGCCAGCAGCTTAGGTGGCAGGGAAAGGGCTTTCTTT. Translated: CASSLGGRERAFF.

By sample share, this clone is large. J is TRBJ1-1 and V is TRBV19; no reliable D call. Trimming took 1 base from V and 8 from J, leaving 14 bases between them. Germline values: CDR1 LNHDA, CDR2 SQIVND (reference sequence). The CDR3 extends over 14 amino acids. The CDR3 loop reads CASSIASTGTEAFF. The CDR3 DNA sequence: TGTGCCAGTAGTATAGCGTCTACCGGTACCGAAGCTTTCTTT.

This rearrangement joins TRBV7-2 to TRBJ1-6; D may be TRBD1 (6 bases). Germline CDR1 and CDR2: SGHTA and FQGNSA. The CDR3 runs to 14 residues. V gave up 2 bases and J gave up 9 bases, with 11 bases separating them. The CDR3 DNA is TGTGCCAGCAGCTTATGGGGGCAGGGTTCACCCCTCCACTTT. It encodes CASSLWGQGSPLHF.

The rearrangement joins TRBV11-3 to TRBJ2-2, with TRBD2 matching over 8 bases. The CDR3 runs 16 residues. Germline V gene sequence: CDR1 SGHNT, CDR2 YENEEA. The ends lost 3 bases at V and 6 bases at J; junction bases unmatched: 9. The CDR3: CASSFRAGLGAGELFF. The DNA for the CDR3 is TGTGCCAGCAGCTTCCGGGCGGGACTAGGAGCCGGGGAGCTGTTTTTT.

The table lists this clone with a few counts. The CDR3 nucleotides read TGTGCCAGCAGTCCCGGACTAGGCGAGCAGTTCTTC. Amino acid sequence: CASSPGLGEQFF. The V gene is TRBV27, the J gene TRBJ2-1, with 7 bases lining up with TRBD2. V dropped 5 bases and J dropped 10; count of bases not matched to a gene: 5. The germline gives CDR1 MNHEY, CDR2 SMNVEV (reference sequence). This CDR3 spans 12 amino acids.

The J gene is TRBJ1-2, the V gene TRBV6-4; 9 bases match TRBD1. This CDR3 has 14 amino acids. V was pared by 5 bases and J by 5 bases, with 6 bases of the junction left unmatched. Germline V CDR1 and CDR2: MRHNA, SNTAGT. The CDR3 loop is CASSTGQGSYGYTF. The CDR3 region has the DNA TGTGCCAGCAGTACGGGACAGGGATCGTATGGCTACACCTTC.

The CDR3 region is CATSDPGTSGQETQYF. As DNA, the CDR3 is TGTGCCACCAGTGATCCCGGGACTAGCGGACAAGAGACCCAGTACTTC. This chain links TRBV24-1 with TRBJ2-5, with 11 bases aligning to TRBD2. This CDR3 region has 16 residues. V was clipped by 3 bases and J by 2 bases; unmatched bases: 4. Germline V gene lookup returns CDR1 KGHDR and CDR2 SFDVKD.

Only one count was recorded for this clone. V gene TRBV11-1 combines with J gene TRBJ2-7; D is perhaps TRBD2 (6 bases). Trimming pared 5 bases from V and 5 bases from J, leaving 19 bases between. The CDR3 covers 15 residues. Germline assignment: CDR1 SGHAT and CDR2 FQDESV (reference sequence). CDR3 in amino acids: CASSRPSLPGDEQYF. CDR3 DNA sequence: TGTGCCAGCAGCCGACCTTCGTTGCCGGGGGACGAGCAGTACTTC.

V is TRBV5-4 and J is TRBJ1-2; a weak D match, TRBD1 (5 bases). The V gene lost 1 base and the J gene lost 8 bases, with 12 bases spanning the gap. The CDR3 runs to 13 residues. Germline values: CDR1 SGHNT, CDR2 YYREEE (reference sequence). CDR3 DNA sequence: TGTGCCAGCAGCTTGCAGGGAAGGGGAGGCTACACCTTC. Residues: CASSLQGRGGYTF.